These 8 T cell receptor beta chains were sequenced from one sample in a study of blood T cell repertoires in COVID-19. The protocol was immunoSEQ multiplex PCR, while the TCRdb copy is restricted to in-frame clones and leaves out a portion. Seen here are about 170,000 clones, around two thirds observed once, and the top ten hold approximately 3%. The sample was peripheral blood. The receptors shown here come from an elderly woman with acute or convalescent COVID-19.

By proportion, this clone is medium-sized. The chain links TRBV4-1 to TRBJ1-2, with 11 bases identical to TRBD1. V shed 0 bases and J 8 bases; nucleotides not matched to a gene: 11. Germline V gives CDR1 MGHRA, CDR2 YSYEKL. This CDR3 contains 17 residues. The CDR3 loop reads CASSQDLGTGGASGYTF. The CDR3 nucleotides read TGCGCCAGCAGCCAAGATCTTGGGACAGGGGGGGCAAGCGGCTACACCTTC.

This sequence joins TRBV2 and TRBJ1-1, with D perhaps TRBD1 (5 bases). V shed 8 bases and J shed 5 bases, with 12 bases lying between them. The CDR3 covers 12 residues. Per the germline V gene, CDR1 is SNHLY and CDR2 is FYNNEI. CDR3 coding DNA: TGTGCCAGCTGGGGGGTTCGGACTGAAGCTTTCTTT. The encoded protein is CASWGVRTEAFF.

This chain joins TRBV4-1 and TRBJ1-4; tentatively, D is TRBD1 (5 bases). Germline V CDR1 and CDR2: MGHRA, YSYEKL. The V and J ends lost 2 bases and 7 bases respectively, with 14 bases between them. CDR3 size: 15 residues. The CDR3 protein is CASSQNGGEGEKLFF. CDR3 DNA sequence: TGCGCCAGCAGCCAAAACGGAGGGGAGGGTGAAAAACTGTTTTTT.

Regarding this clone: The sample contains more than one DNA sequence encoding this CDR3. The chain has TRBV6-2 or TRBV6-3 and TRBJ1-1, with D perhaps matching TRBD1 (5 bases). The germline V and J ends were trimmed by 6 bases and 8 bases, with 10 bases remaining between them. Germline values: CDR1 MNHEY, CDR2 SVGEGT. This CDR3 region has 11 residues. This chain's CDR3 is CASSQGAEAFF. In DNA, the CDR3 is TGTGCCAGCAGCCAAGGGGCCGAAGCTTTCTTT.

This chain joins TRBV7-2 and TRBJ2-5; 7 nucleotides align to TRBD2. With 5 bases clipped from V and 3 bases from J, the junction kept 3 bases outside the gene matches. The CDR3 is 13 amino acids. Germline V gives CDR1 SGHTA, CDR2 FQGNSA. Written as DNA, the CDR3 is TGTGCCAGCAGCCGGGGAGGGAAAGAGACCCAGTACTTC. Amino acids: CASSRGGKETQYF.

The rearrangement uses TRBV3-1 (or the pseudogene TRBV3-2) and TRBJ2-7; D is uncertain. V shed 3 bases and J shed 2 bases, with 17 bases lying between them. This CDR3 has 16 residues. Germline CDR1 reads LGHDT; CDR2 reads YNNKEL (reference sequence). The CDR3 is CASSHVSGSWAYEQYF. CDR3 nucleotides: TGTGCCAGCAGCCATGTGAGTGGTAGCTGGGCCTACGAGCAGTACTTC.

The chain employs TRBV4-1 and TRBJ2-1, with TRBD1 identical over 9 bases. The CDR3 length is 16 residues. CDR1 MGHRA and CDR2 YSYEKL come from the germline V gene. J was trimmed by 0 bases and V by 2 bases; bases with no gene match: 2. CDR3 amino acids: CASSQSTGGSYNEQFF. CDR3 coding DNA: TGCGCCAGCAGCCAATCGACAGGGGGCTCCTACAATGAGCAGTTCTTC.

The CDR3 protein is CASSGGQQNSPLHF. The CDR3 nucleotides read TGCGCCAGCAGCGGCGGACAGCAAAATTCACCCCTCCACTTT. V usage is TRBV5-1 and J usage is TRBJ1-6; D might be TRBD1 (6 bases). Germline V gives CDR1 SGHRS, CDR2 YFSETQ. The CDR3 consists of 14 residues. Trimming stripped 4 bases from V and 7 bases from J, with 12 bases between.